This T cell receptor beta chain was observed in a study of graft-versus-host responses after intestinal transplantation. Study as a whole: Induction using anti-thymocyte globulin, followed by tacrolimus and steroids for 2 to 4 years, was given to all recipients. Broader study findings: Levels of circulating GvH clones at their peak were associated with early post-transplant HvG declines.

Graft material was processed, releasing intraepithelial and lamina propria lymphocytes. Measured with immunoSEQ multiplex PCR; TCRdb has only the in-frame clones, and not every one. The sample has 9,500 to 10,000 clones; about 75% are singletons. To note about this clone: The antigen remains unidentified.

V lost 8 bases and J lost 7; bases outside the gene matches: 13. The germline V gene has CDR1 MNHEY and CDR2 SMNVEV (reference sequence). This CDR3 is 15 amino acids long. The receptor comes from a human patient who received an intestinal transplant, so some T cells may come from the graft donor. The V call is TRBV27, the J call TRBJ2-7; TRBD1 aligns across 11 bases. The sequences come from ileum tissue, collected around 440 days after intestinal transplantation. CDR3 sequence reads: CASSNGGTGGTEQYF. CDR3 nucleotide sequence: TGTGCCAGCTCCAACGGGGGGACAGGGGGAACTGAGCAGTACTTC.